This T cell receptor beta chain was recorded in a study of blood T cell repertoires in COVID-19. The overall study: Collection of acute and convalescent COVID-19 samples took place in the United States, Italy and Spain. In each case, the material was cDNA or gDNA derived from T cells, B-cell-depleted T cells, or PBMCs.

As originally analysed: Amplification of reference gene primers was used by the study to estimate nucleated cell counts. Generated by immunoSEQ multiplex PCR, the TCRdb table keeps only in-frame clones and is missing some. Clone size and the V and J calls come from that table; the DNA yielded D and trimming. The repertoire includes approximately 180,000 clones, approximately 85% of them detected once, and roughly 9.8% sits in the top ten. Trimming stripped 8 bases from V and 0 bases from J, with 10 bases between. Germline CDR1 reads MGHDK; CDR2 reads SYGVNS. This CDR3 region has 14 residues. J is TRBJ2-2 and V is TRBV25-1; unclear D gene. The specimen sequenced was peripheral blood. This clonotype originated in a woman of 80 years or more with acute or convalescent COVID-19. The CDR3 protein is CASHPSANTGELFF. CDR3 nucleotides: TGTGCCAGCCACCCTTCAGCGAACACCGGGGAGCTGTTTTTT.